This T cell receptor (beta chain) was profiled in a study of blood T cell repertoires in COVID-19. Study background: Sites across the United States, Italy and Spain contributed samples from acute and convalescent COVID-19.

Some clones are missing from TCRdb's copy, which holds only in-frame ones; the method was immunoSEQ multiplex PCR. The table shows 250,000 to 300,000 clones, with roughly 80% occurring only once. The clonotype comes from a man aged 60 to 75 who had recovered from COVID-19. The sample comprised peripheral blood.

The CDR3 spells CSVAAGAYYEQYF. The DNA of the CDR3 is TGCAGCGTTGCGGCAGGGGCCTACTACGAGCAGTACTTC. This chain links TRBV29-1 with TRBJ2-7; the D gene is possibly TRBD1 (6 bases). The CDR3 runs to 13 residues. With 4 bases removed from V and 3 bases from J, the gap between germline ends came to 13 bases. Germline values: CDR1 SQVTM, CDR2 ANQGSEA.